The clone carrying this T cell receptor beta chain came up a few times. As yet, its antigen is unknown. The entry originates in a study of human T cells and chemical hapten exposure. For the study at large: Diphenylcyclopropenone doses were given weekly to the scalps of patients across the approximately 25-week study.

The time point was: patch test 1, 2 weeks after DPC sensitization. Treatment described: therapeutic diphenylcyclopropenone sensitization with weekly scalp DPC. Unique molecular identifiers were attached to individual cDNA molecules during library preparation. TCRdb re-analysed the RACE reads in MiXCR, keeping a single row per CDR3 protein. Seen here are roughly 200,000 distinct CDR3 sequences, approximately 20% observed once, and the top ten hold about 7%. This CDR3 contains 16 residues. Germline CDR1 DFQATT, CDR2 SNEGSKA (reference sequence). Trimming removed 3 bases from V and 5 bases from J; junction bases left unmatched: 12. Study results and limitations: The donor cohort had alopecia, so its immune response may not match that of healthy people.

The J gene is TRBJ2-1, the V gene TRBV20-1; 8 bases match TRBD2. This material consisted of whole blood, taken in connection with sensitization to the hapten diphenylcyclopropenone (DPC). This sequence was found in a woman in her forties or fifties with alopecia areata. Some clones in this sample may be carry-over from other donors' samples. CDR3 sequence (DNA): TGCAGTGCTAGCATCCTCATAGCGGGATTGAACAATGAGCAGTTCTTC. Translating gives CSASILIAGLNNEQFF.